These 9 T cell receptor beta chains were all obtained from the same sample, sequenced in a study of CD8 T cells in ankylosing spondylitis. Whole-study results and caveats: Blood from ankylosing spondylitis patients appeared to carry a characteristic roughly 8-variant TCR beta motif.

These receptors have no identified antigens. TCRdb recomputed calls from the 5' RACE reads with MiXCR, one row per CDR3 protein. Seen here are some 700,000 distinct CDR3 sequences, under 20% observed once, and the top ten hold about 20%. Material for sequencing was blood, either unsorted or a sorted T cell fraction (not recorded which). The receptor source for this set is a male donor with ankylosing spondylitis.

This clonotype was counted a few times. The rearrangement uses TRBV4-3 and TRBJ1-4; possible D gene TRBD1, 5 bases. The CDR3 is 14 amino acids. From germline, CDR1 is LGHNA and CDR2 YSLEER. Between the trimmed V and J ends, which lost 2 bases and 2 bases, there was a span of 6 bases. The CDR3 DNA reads TGCGCCAGCAGCCAAAGGGGTACTAATGAAAAACTGTTTTTT. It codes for CASSQRGTNEKLFF.

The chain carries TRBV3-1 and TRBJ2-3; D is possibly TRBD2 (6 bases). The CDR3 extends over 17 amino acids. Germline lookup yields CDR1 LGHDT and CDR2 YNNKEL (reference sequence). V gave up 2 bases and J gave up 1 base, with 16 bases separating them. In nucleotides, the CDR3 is TGTGCCAGCAGCCAAACAAAGAGCGGGTGGGGCACAGATACGCAGTATTTT. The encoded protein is CASSQTKSGWGTDTQYF.

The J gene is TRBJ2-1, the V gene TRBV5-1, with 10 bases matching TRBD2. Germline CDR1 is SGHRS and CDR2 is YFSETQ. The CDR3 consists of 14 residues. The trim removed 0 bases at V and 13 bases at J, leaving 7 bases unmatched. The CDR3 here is CASSLGSASGGQFF. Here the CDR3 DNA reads TGCGCCAGCAGCTTGGGGTCGGCTAGCGGGGGCCAGTTCTTC.

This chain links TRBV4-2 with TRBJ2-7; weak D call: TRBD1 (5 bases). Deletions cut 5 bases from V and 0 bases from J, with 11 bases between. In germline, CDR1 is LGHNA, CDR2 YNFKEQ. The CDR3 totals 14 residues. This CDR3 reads CASSARQNSYEQYF. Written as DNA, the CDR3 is TGTGCCAGCAGCGCCAGACAGAACTCCTACGAGCAGTACTTC.

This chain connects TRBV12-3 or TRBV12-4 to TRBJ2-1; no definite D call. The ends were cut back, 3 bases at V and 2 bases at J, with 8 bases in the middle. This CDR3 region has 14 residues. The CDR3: CASSFEFAYNEQFF. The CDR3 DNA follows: TGTGCCAGCAGTTTTGAGTTCGCCTACAATGAGCAGTTCTTC.

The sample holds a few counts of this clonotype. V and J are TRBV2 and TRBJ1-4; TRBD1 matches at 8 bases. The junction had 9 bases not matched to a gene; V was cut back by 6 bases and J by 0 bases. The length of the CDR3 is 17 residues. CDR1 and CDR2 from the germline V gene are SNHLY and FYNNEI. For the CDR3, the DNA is TGTGCCAGCAGGTCGGGACAGGCGGCGGCAACTAATGAAAAACTGTTTTTT. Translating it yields CASRSGQAAATNEKLFF.

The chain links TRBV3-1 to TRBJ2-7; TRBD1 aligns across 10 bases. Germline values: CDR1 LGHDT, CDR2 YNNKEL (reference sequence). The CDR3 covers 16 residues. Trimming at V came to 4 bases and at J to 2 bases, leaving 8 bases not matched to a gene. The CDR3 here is CASSRGQGRNPYEQYF. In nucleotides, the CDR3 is TGTGCCAGCAGCCGGGGACAGGGGCGAAACCCCTACGAGCAGTACTTC.

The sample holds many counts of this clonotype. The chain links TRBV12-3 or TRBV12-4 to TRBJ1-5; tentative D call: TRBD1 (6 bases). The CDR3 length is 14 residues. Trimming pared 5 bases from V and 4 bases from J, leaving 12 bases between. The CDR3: CASSPGGGNQPQHF. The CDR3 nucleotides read TGTGCCAGCAGTCCCGGAGGGGGGAATCAGCCCCAGCATTTT.

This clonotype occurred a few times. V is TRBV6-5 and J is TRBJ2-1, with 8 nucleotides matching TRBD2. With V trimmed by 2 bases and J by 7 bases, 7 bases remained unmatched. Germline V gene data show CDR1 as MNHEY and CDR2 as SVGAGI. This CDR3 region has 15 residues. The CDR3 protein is CASSYDGSGTNEQFF. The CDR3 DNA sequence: TGTGCCAGCAGTTACGATGGTAGCGGGACGAATGAGCAGTTCTTC.